These 17 T cell receptor beta chains originate from one sample sequenced in a study of T cell responses to AZD1222 COVID-19 vaccine. Libraries were prepared by immunoSEQ multiplex PCR; TCRdb keeps only in-frame clonotypes and omits some of them. The data show 60,000 to 95,000 clones, roughly 84% seen once. Source: peripheral blood, taken 28 days after the second AZD1222 dose. These receptors came from an adult who received the AZD1222 COVID-19 vaccine.

The chain uses TRBV5-1 and TRBJ1-2, with 9 bases aligning to TRBD1. V shed 7 bases and J 7 bases; nucleotides not matched to a gene: 8. This CDR3 is built from 13 residues. Germline CDR1 is SGHRS and CDR2 is YFSETQ. DNA of the CDR3: TGCGCCAGCGCCATGGGACAGGGTGGTGGCTACACCTTC. It yields the protein CASAMGQGGGYTF. The variable domain in full, with the rest retrieved from reference TRBV5-1 and TRBJ1-2, is KAGVTQTPRYLIKTRGQQVTLSCSPISGHRSVSWYQQTPGQGLQFLFEYFSETQRNKGNFPGRFSGRQFSNSRSEMNVSTLELGDSALYLCASAMGQGGGYTFGSGTRLTVV.

The chain is built from TRBV24-1 and TRBJ2-1; unclear D gene. The V and J ends lost 4 bases and 13 bases respectively, with 19 bases between them. Germline V gives CDR1 KGHDR, CDR2 SFDVKD. This CDR3 spans 14 amino acids. The CDR3 DNA is TGTGCCACCAGTGAGTCGGGTGGCCTGGGGAAACAGTTCTTC. Translated, it gives CATSESGGLGKQFF.

The chain links TRBV3-1 (or the pseudogene TRBV3-2) to TRBJ2-2; D tentatively fits TRBD1 or TRBD2 (6 bases each). V was shortened by 2 bases and J by 3 bases, with 7 bases between the two germline ends. Germline values: CDR1 LGHDT, CDR2 YNNKEL (reference sequence). The CDR3 has 14 amino acids. CDR3 region: CASSQRGHTGELFF. The CDR3 coding sequence is TGTGCCAGCAGCCAACGGGGGCACACCGGGGAGCTGTTTTTT.

The CDR3 is CASSLPGTSGERHEQYF. The CDR3 DNA is TGTGCCAGCAGTCTCCCGGGGACTAGCGGGGAAAGGCACGAGCAGTACTTC. The V and J genes are TRBV6-2 or TRBV6-3 and TRBJ2-7; 13 nucleotides agree with TRBD2. J lost 5 bases, V lost 5 bases, and 12 bases had no gene match. Germline V lookup: CDR1 MNHEY, CDR2 SVGEGT. CDR3 length: 17 residues.

There are a few counts of this clone. This chain links TRBV2 with TRBJ1-2, with D unresolved. In germline, CDR1 is SNHLY, CDR2 FYNNEI. Trimming cost V 6 bases and J 14 bases, with 13 bases left between them. The CDR3 is 10 amino acids. DNA of the CDR3: TGTGCCAGCAGGGAGGGTCGGATGACCTTC. The encoded protein is CASREGRMTF.

A single count supports this clone. The CDR3 loop is CASSLAGGQGAILYEQYF. Here the CDR3 DNA reads TGCGCCAGCAGCTTGGCCGGGGGACAGGGGGCTATCTTGTACGAGCAGTACTTC. The V gene is TRBV5-1, the J gene TRBJ2-7; 12 nucleotides match TRBD1. The CDR3 sequence is 18 residues long. Germline V lookup: CDR1 SGHRS, CDR2 YFSETQ. V was clipped by 0 bases and J by 4 bases; unmatched bases: 11.

This chain connects TRBV30 to TRBJ1-5; 7 nucleotides agree with TRBD1. Per the germline V gene, CDR1 is GTSNPN and CDR2 is SVGIG (reference sequence). V dropped 0 bases and J dropped 4; count of bases not matched to a gene: 6. The CDR3 loop spans 15 amino acids. The CDR3, as DNA: TGTGCCTGGAGTGTTACGGGACAGATAAATCAGCCCCAGCATTTT. It is translated as CAWSVTGQINQPQHF.

This sequence joins TRBV7-8 and TRBJ2-3; D is unresolved. Germline V gene sequence: CDR1 SGHVS, CDR2 FQNEAQ. This CDR3 comprises 15 residues. Trimming shortened V by 5 bases and J by 6 bases, and 18 bases separated the two germline ends. The CDR3, as DNA: TGTGCCAGCAGCCGCCGACTCTCCACAGAGGATACGCAGTATTTT. This gives the protein CASSRRLSTEDTQYF. Full variable domain (rest looked up from reference TRBV7-8 and TRBJ2-3): GAGVSQSPRYKVAKRGQDVALRCDPISGHVSLFWYQQALGQGPEFLTYFQNEAQLDKSGLPSDRFFAERPEGSVSTLKIQRTQQEDSAVYLCASSRRLSTEDTQYFGPGTRLTVL.

This chain links TRBV12-3 or TRBV12-4 with TRBJ1-2; D gene ambiguous. The CDR3 totals 13 residues. Trimming stripped 7 bases from V and 2 bases from J, with 11 bases between. The CDR3 coding sequence is TGTGCCAGCACGGCATCCCCCAACTATGGCTACACCTTC. It is translated as CASTASPNYGYTF.

The chain couples TRBV24-1 to TRBJ1-5, with 7 bases fitting TRBD1. V shed 9 bases and J 1 base; nucleotides not matched to a gene: 11. This CDR3 contains 16 residues. Germline V lookup: CDR1 KGHDR, CDR2 SFDVKD. The CDR3 protein is CATSRGTQGSNQPQHF. The CDR3, as DNA: TGTGCCACCTCTAGGGGGACACAGGGGAGCAATCAGCCCCAGCATTTT.

The CDR3, as DNA: TGCGCCAGTCACCGGGACAGGGAAAATCAGCCCCAGCATTTT. Its translation: CASHRDRENQPQHF. The rearrangement joins TRBV10-1 to TRBJ1-5; TRBD1 agrees at 9 bases. The germline CDR1 and CDR2 sequences are WNHNN and SYGVQD (reference sequence). CDR3 length equals 14 residues. The J segment lost 4 bases and the V segment lost 9 bases, leaving 7 bases of the junction unmatched.

The gene calls are TRBV19 and TRBJ1-3; 8 bases are a match to TRBD1. The J segment lost 2 bases and the V segment lost 3 bases, leaving 6 bases of the junction unmatched. This CDR3 has 16 amino acids. Germline loops: CDR1 LNHDA, CDR2 SQIVND (reference sequence). CDR3 loop: CASSILQGATGNTIYF. In DNA, the CDR3 is TGTGCCAGTAGTATTCTTCAGGGGGCAACTGGAAACACCATATATTTT.

This clone has only one observation. The rearrangement joins TRBV7-2 to TRBJ1-3; D uncertain. This CDR3 comprises 13 residues. The germline CDR1 and CDR2 sequences are SGHTA and FQGNSA. Trimming cost V 5 bases and J 4 bases, with 9 bases left between them. CDR3 DNA: TGTGCCAGCAGCACACAACAGGGAAACACCATATATTTT. Encoded protein: CASSTQQGNTIYF. The full variable domain, rest sourced from reference TRBV7-2 and TRBJ1-3, is GAGVSQSPSNKVTEKGKDVELRCDPISGHTALYWYRQSLGQGLEFLIYFQGNSAPDKSGLPSDRFSAERTGGSVSTLTIQRTQQEDSAVYLCASSTQQGNTIYFGEGSWLTVV.

CDR3 region: CSAQGQPQHF. The CDR3 DNA reads as TGCAGTGCTCAGGGTCAGCCCCAGCATTTT. The chain links TRBV20-1 to TRBJ1-5; perhaps TRBD1 as D (5 bases). Germline V CDR1 and CDR2: DFQATT, SNEGSKA (reference sequence). The CDR3 has 10 amino acids. Trimming shortened V by 5 bases and J by 6 bases, and 5 bases separated the two germline ends.

The chain combines TRBV10-3 with TRBJ1-1, with no clear D. From germline, CDR1 is ENHRY and CDR2 SYGVKD. The CDR3 is 14 amino acids. V shed 0 bases and J shed 3 bases, with 8 bases lying between them. The CDR3 here is CAISESSGHTEAFF. The CDR3 DNA reads as TGTGCCATCAGTGAGTCGAGCGGCCACACTGAAGCTTTCTTT.

The V gene is TRBV6-2 or TRBV6-3, the J gene TRBJ1-1, with no clear D. The germline V gene encodes CDR1 MNHEY and CDR2 SVGEGT. V lost 2 bases and J 4 bases, leaving 14 bases between the germline ends. CDR3 length: 15 residues. CDR3 DNA: TGTGCCAGCAGTTACCTACTCGCACCGACCACTGAAGCTTTCTTT. Translating it yields CASSYLLAPTTEAFF.

In this sample, this clone turned up a few times. The chain combines TRBV5-1 with TRBJ2-3; no clear D gene. Germline CDR1 and CDR2: SGHRS and YFSETQ. This CDR3 region has 15 residues. V gave up 1 base and J gave up 0 bases, with 9 bases separating them. The CDR3 loop is CASSLNAESTDTQYF. The CDR3 nucleotides are TGCGCCAGCAGCTTGAACGCGGAGAGCACAGATACGCAGTATTTT.